This T cell receptor beta chain came from a study of human versus mouse CDR3 diversity and MHC coevolution. Study outcomes and limitations: Humans had the largest estimated TCR beta repertoire, 1.5 million to 2 million clonotypes. Human CDR3s averaged more deletions and insertions than mouse CDR3s.

Naive CD4 T cells were sorted as CD45RO-negative, CD62L-positive. Method: immunoSEQ multiplex PCR; TCRdb's copy keeps in-frame clones and lacks some. The sample holds about 77,000 clones; about 90% are singletons and the top ten take less than 0.16%. Remarks on this clone: Antigen: not known.

With V trimmed by 4 bases and J by 7 bases, 7 bases remained unmatched. CDR3 length: 14 amino acids. The germline gives CDR1 SGHDT, CDR2 YYEEEE. This sequence joins TRBV5-6 and TRBJ2-4; 8 positions match TRBD1. Sample: naive CD4+ T cells from blood. Noted subset: CD45RO-negative CD62L-positive naive CD4 T cells. This TCR was sampled from a person aged 30 to 69 in good health. The CDR3 DNA reads as TGTGCCAGCAGCGCGCGACAGGGGTGGAACATTCAGTACTTC. This gives the protein CASSARQGWNIQYF. The entire variable domain, with the rest obtained from reference TRBV5-6 and TRBJ2-4, is as follows: DAGVTQSPTHLIKTRGQQVTLRCSPKSGHDTVSWYQQALGQGPQFIFQYYEEEERQRGNFPDRFSGHQFPNYSSELNVNALLLGDSALYLCASSARQGWNIQYFGAGTRLSVL.